Only a few counts were recorded for the clone carrying this T cell receptor beta chain. Its antigen is undetermined. The data were taken from a study of beta chain features in type 1 diabetes. The study, taken as a whole, reports: Patients and controls would share equally any PCR tilt toward shorter templates.

CDR3 length equals 17 residues. The germline gives CDR1 MNHEY, CDR2 SMNVEV (reference sequence). V was clipped by 5 bases and J by 4 bases; unmatched bases: 14. Isolated RNA was reverse transcribed in full, so expressed TCRB transcripts were sequenced. Clones were read by immunoSEQ multiplex PCR, and TCRdb kept only the in-frame ones, dropping some. The table shows under 300,000 clones, with approximately 8% occurring only once. Sequences were obtained from central memory CD4+ T cells from blood. This chain links TRBV27 with TRBJ2-1; 7 bases map to TRBD1. The TCR sequence derives from a woman aged 18-29 years in good health. The CDR3: CASSKTPGTAIYNEQFF. The CDR3 bases are TGTGCCAGCAGTAAAACCCCCGGGACAGCAATATACAATGAGCAGTTCTTC.